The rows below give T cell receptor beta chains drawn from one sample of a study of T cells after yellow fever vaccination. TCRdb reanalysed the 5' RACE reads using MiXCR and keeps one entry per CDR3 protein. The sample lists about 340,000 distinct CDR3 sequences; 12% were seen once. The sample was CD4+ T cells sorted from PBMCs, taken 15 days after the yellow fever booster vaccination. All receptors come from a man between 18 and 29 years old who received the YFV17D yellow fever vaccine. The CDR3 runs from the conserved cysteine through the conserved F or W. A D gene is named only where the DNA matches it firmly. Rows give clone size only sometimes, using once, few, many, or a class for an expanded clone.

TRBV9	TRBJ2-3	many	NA	TGTGCCAGCAGCGACAGAAACACAGATACGCAGTATTTT	CASSDRNTDTQYF
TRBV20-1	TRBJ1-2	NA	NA	TGCAGTGCTCACCCCGTGTCCAGGGGCCGCTATGGCTACACCTTC	CSAHPVSRGRYGYTF
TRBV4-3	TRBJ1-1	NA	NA	TGCGCCAGCAGCCAAGTTCGACAAAGTATTGAAGCTTTCTTT	CASSQVRQSIEAFF
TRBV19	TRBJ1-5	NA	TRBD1	TGTGCCAGTAGTTCGCTCGTCGGGACAGGGGGCAATCAGCCCCAGCATTTT	CASSSLVGTGGNQPQHF
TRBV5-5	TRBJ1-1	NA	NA	TGTGCCAGCAGCTTGCAGGGGCGGATGAACACTGAAGCTTTCTTT	CASSLQGRMNTEAFF
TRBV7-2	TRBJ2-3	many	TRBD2	TGTGCCAGCAGCTTGCAAGCGGGGGTCACAGATACGCAGTATTTT	CASSLQAGVTDTQYF
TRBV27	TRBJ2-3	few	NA	TGTGCCAGCAGGTACAGCCATACGCAGTATTTT	CASRYSHTQYF
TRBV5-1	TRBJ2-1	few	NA	TGCGCCAGCAGCTTGGTGTACACCCCTACCTACAATGAGCAGTTCTTC	CASSLVYTPTYNEQFF
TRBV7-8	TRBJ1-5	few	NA	TGTGCCAGCAGCCCCACGGTTTCGGGTCAGCCCCAGCATTTT	CASSPTVSGQPQHF
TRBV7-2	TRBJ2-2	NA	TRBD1	TGTGCCAGCAGCTCCGGACAGGCGTTGGACACCGGGGAGCTGTTTTTT	CASSSGQALDTGELFF
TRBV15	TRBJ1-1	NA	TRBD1	TGTGCCACCAGCAGAGATGGGGGGGGACAGGTAAGCCCTGAAGCTTTCTTT	CATSRDGGGQVSPEAFF